A few counts support the clone carrying this T cell receptor (beta chain). Its matching antigen is unknown. Through template switching, a universal primer site was introduced, and the cDNA contained unique molecular identifiers. One entry per CDR3 protein results from TCRdb running MiXCR on the 5' RACE reads. The sample includes approximately 620,000 distinct CDR3 sequences, more than 6.5% of them seen just once. The data belong to a study of identical twins. Germline V gene sequence: CDR1 LGHDT, CDR2 YNNKEL (reference sequence). Unmatched junction bases numbered 3, after V lost 1 base and J lost 9 bases. The CDR3 length is 15 residues. Study-wide results and caveats: Its conclusions, products of cross-sectional statistical analysis, did not come from following the same donors. Twin pairs had excess sharing that was weaker in beta out-of-frame sequences.

The sample was also reused in another study, on yellow fever vaccine responses in identical twins.

The clonotype was recovered from a woman aged 18-30 years in good health. The genes are TRBV3-1 and TRBJ1-6; 10 positions agree with TRBD1. The sequenced material came from PBMCs. CDR3 amino acids: CASSQGDRGPSPLHF. CDR3 bases: TGTGCCAGCAGCCAAGGCGACAGGGGGCCTTCACCCCTCCACTTT.